The TCR beta chain described here comes from a study of T cells in localized non-small cell lung cancer. General study findings and limits: Clonality peaked in uninvolved adjacent lung rather than tumor.

Assay used: immunoSEQ multiplex PCR; TCRdb lists only in-frame clones, some missing. The sample holds approximately 100,000 clones, roughly 93% seen once. This CDR3 has 13 amino acids. Per the germline V gene, CDR1 is LNHNV and CDR2 is YYDKDF (reference sequence). V lost 0 bases to trimming and J lost 7 bases, with 9 bases between them. A word on this clone: Its cognate antigen is unknown.

This specimen was PBMCs, taken before any cancer treatment. The origin of this receptor is a woman between 40 and 69 years old with stage II squamous cell lung carcinoma. The chain joins TRBV15 to TRBJ1-1; D gene uncertain. CDR3 bases: TGTGCCACCAGCAGAGATCCGGCGGGTGAAGCTTTCTTT. As protein: CATSRDPAGEAFF.